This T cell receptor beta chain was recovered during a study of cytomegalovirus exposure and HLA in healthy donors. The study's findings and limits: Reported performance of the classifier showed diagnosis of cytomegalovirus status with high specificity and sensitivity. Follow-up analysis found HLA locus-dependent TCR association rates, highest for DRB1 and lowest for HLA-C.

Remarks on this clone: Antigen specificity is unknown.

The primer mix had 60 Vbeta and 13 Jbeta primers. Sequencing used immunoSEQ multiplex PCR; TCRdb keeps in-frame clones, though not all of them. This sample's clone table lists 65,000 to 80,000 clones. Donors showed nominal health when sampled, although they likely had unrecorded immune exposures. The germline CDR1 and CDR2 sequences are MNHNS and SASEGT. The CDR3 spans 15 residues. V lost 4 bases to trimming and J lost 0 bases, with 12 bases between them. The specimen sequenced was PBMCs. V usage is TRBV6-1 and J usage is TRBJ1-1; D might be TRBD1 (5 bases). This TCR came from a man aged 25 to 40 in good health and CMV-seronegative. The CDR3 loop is CASSGPRGMNTEAFF. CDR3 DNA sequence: TGTGCCAGCAGTGGTCCGCGGGGGATGAACACTGAAGCTTTCTTT.